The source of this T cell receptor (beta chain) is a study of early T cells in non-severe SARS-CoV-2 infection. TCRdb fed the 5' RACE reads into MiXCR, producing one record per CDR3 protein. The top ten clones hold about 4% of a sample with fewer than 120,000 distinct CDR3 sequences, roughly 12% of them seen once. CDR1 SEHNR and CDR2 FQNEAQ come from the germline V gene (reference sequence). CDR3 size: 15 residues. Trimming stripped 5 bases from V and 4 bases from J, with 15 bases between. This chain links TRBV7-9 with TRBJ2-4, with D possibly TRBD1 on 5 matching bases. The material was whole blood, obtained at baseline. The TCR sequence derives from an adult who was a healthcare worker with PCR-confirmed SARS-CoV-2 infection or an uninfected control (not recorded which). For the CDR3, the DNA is TGTGCCAGCAGCCCGTCAAATGGGGCGAAAAACATTCAGTACTTC. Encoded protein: CASSPSNGAKNIQYF.